This entry is about one T cell receptor (beta chain). Its specificity is not known. The CDR3 runs to 18 residues. The ends were cut back, 2 bases at V and 2 bases at J, with 19 bases in the middle. In germline, CDR1 is MNHGY, CDR2 SVAAGI. The data were taken from a study of cytomegalovirus exposure and HLA in healthy donors. Study-level background: The 120 validation repertoires matched the roughly 700 first-cohort repertoires in platform, a later analysis reported. Study findings and constraints: According to a later analysis, TCR clusters from the first cohort tended to co-occur in the roughly 110 validation repertoires.

This table comes from immunoSEQ multiplex PCR, and its TCRdb copy is limited to in-frame clones, with some not included. This sample has under 400,000 clones, with roughly 88% found just once. V usage is TRBV6-9 and J usage is TRBJ2-1; D is unresolved. Sequenced: PBMCs. The source of this sequence is a woman aged 18-35 years in good health and CMV-seronegative. Written as DNA, the CDR3 is TGTGCCAGCAGTTATCAACTTACGATAACCGATCCCTACAATGAGCAGTTCTTC. This encodes CASSYQLTITDPYNEQFF.